Listed below are T cell receptor beta chains from one sample, sequenced in a study of blood T cell repertoires in COVID-19. Some clones are missing from TCRdb's copy, which holds only in-frame ones; the method was immunoSEQ multiplex PCR. Of about 440,000 clones in the sample, around 88% were seen once. The material sequenced was peripheral blood. These receptors were taken from a woman aged 25 to 39 with acute or convalescent COVID-19. Both conserved end residues are part of each CDR3. The D gene is left open where the match is weak. Clone size is given for some rows only: seen once, a few or many times, or a class if the clone is expanded.

D gene: .; J gene: TRBJ1-1; clone size: once; V gene: TRBV28; CDR3 protein: CASSLFGGYTEAFF; CDR3 DNA: TGTGCCAGCAGTTTGTTTGGAGGGTACACTGAAGCTTTCTTT
D gene: TRBD1; J gene: TRBJ1-2; clone size: .; V gene: TRBV5-5; CDR3 protein: CASSPDRGRVGYGYTF; CDR3 DNA: TGTGCCAGCAGCCCGGACAGGGGGCGTGTGGGCTATGGCTACACCTTC
D gene: .; J gene: TRBJ1-1; clone size: .; V gene: TRBV5-1; CDR3 protein: CASSLEGRGGGEAFF; CDR3 DNA: TGCGCCAGCAGCTTGGAGGGGCGGGGGGGCGGTGAAGCTTTCTTT
D gene: .; J gene: TRBJ2-1; clone size: .; V gene: TRBV18; CDR3 protein: CASSERGTDNEQFF; CDR3 DNA: TGTGCCAGCTCCGAACGGGGGACCGACAATGAGCAGTTCTTC
D gene: TRBD2; J gene: TRBJ2-5; clone size: .; V gene: TRBV4-2; CDR3 protein: CASMGGGAAKETQYF; CDR3 DNA: TGTGCCAGCATGGGCGGGGGGGCGGCGAAAGAGACCCAGTACTTC
D gene: TRBD1; J gene: TRBJ1-6; clone size: .; V gene: TRBV2; CDR3 protein: CASSRPDRVSPLHF; CDR3 DNA: TGTGCCAGCAGCCGCCCCGACAGGGTTTCACCCCTCCACTTT
D gene: TRBD2; J gene: TRBJ2-1; clone size: .; V gene: TRBV24-1; CDR3 protein: CAIGLDRSYNEQFF; CDR3 DNA: TGTGCCATCGGACTAGATAGGTCCTACAATGAGCAGTTCTTC
D gene: TRBD1; J gene: TRBJ2-6; clone size: .; V gene: TRBV5-1; CDR3 protein: CASSSIPIRDRVSGANVLTF; CDR3 DNA: TGCGCCAGCAGCTCAATACCGATCCGGGACAGGGTCTCCGGGGCCAACGTCCTGACTTTC
D gene: .; J gene: TRBJ2-7; clone size: .; V gene: TRBV28; CDR3 protein: CASSPLSSGNEQYF; CDR3 DNA: TGTGCCAGCAGTCCCCTCAGTAGCGGCAACGAGCAGTACTTC
D gene: TRBD2; J gene: TRBJ2-4; clone size: .; V gene: TRBV2; CDR3 protein: CASSWTSGIKNIQYF; CDR3 DNA: TGTGCCAGCAGCTGGACTAGCGGGATTAAAAACATTCAGTACTTC
D gene: .; J gene: TRBJ2-1; clone size: once; V gene: TRBV4-1; CDR3 protein: CASSHNRYNEQFF; CDR3 DNA: TGCGCCAGCAGCCATAACAGGTACAATGAGCAGTTCTTC
D gene: .; J gene: TRBJ2-1; clone size: .; V gene: TRBV16; CDR3 protein: CASSHTDLVAPYNEQFF; CDR3 DNA: TGTGCCAGCAGCCATACGGACTTGGTAGCCCCCTACAATGAGCAGTTCTTC
D gene: .; J gene: TRBJ1-6; clone size: .; V gene: TRBV6-5; CDR3 protein: CASRNAGTSYSPLHF; CDR3 DNA: TGTGCCAGCAGGAACGCCGGGACAAGTTATTCACCCCTCCACTTT
D gene: .; J gene: TRBJ1-2; clone size: .; V gene: TRBV28; CDR3 protein: CASSLGQGSYGYTF; CDR3 DNA: TGTGCCAGCAGTTTGGGGCAGGGTTCCTATGGCTACACCTTC
D gene: .; J gene: TRBJ1-5; clone size: once; V gene: TRBV10-3; CDR3 protein: CAISDRQDQPQHF; CDR3 DNA: TGTGCCATCAGCGACAGGCAGGATCAGCCCCAGCATTTT
D gene: .; J gene: TRBJ1-6; clone size: .; V gene: TRBV6-1; CDR3 protein: CASSDPGNSPLHF; CDR3 DNA: TGTGCCAGCAGTGATCCAGGTAATTCACCCCTCCACTTT
D gene: TRBD2; J gene: TRBJ2-7; clone size: .; V gene: TRBV27; CDR3 protein: CASSLTSVYEQYF; CDR3 DNA: TGTGCCAGCAGTTTGACTAGCGTCTACGAGCAGTACTTC
D gene: TRBD2; J gene: TRBJ2-5; clone size: .; V gene: TRBV6-1; CDR3 protein: CASSESLAGTSGGERQETQYF; CDR3 DNA: TGTGCCAGCAGTGAATCTCTCGCGGGGACTAGCGGGGGGGAGCGCCAAGAGACCCAGTACTTC
D gene: .; J gene: TRBJ1-6; clone size: few; V gene: TRBV27; CDR3 protein: CATPTRGEDSPLHF; CDR3 DNA: TGTGCCACCCCGACCCGGGGTGAAGATTCACCCCTCCACTTT
D gene: .; J gene: TRBJ2-1; clone size: once; V gene: TRBV21-1; CDR3 protein: CASSILLAGGPNEQFF; CDR3 DNA: TGTGCCAGCAGCATACTACTAGCGGGGGGGCCCAATGAGCAGTTCTTC
D gene: TRBD1; J gene: TRBJ2-5; clone size: .; V gene: TRBV11-2; CDR3 protein: CASSLGGTGGQETQYF; CDR3 DNA: TGTGCCAGCAGCTTGGGGGGGACAGGGGGCCAAGAGACCCAGTACTTC
D gene: TRBD1; J gene: TRBJ1-1; clone size: .; V gene: TRBV7-9; CDR3 protein: CASRGDRVPEAFF; CDR3 DNA: TGTGCCAGCAGAGGGGACAGGGTCCCTGAAGCTTTCTTT